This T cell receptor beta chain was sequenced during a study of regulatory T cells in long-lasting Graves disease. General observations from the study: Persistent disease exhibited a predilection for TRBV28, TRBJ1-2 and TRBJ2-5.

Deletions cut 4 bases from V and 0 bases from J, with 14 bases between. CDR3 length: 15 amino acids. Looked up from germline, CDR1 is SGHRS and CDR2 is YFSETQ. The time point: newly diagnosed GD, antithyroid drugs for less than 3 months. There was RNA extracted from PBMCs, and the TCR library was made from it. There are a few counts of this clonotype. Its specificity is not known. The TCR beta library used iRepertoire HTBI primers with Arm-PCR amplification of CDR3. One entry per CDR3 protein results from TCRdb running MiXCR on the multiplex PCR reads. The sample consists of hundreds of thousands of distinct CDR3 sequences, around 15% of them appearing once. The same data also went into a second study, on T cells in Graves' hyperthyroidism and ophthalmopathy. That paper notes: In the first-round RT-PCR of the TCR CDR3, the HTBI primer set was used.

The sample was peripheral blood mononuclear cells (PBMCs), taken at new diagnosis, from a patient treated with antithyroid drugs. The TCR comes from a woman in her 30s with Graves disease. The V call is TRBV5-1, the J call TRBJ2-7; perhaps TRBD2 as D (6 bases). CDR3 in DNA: TGCGCCAGCAGCCCAATGGACGGGAGCTCCTACGAGCAGTACTTC. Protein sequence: CASSPMDGSSYEQYF. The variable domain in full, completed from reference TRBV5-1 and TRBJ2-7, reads KAGVTQTPRYLIKTRGQQVTLSCSPISGHRSVSWYQQTPGQGLQFLFEYFSETQRNKGNFPGRFSGRQFSNSRSEMNVSTLELGDSALYLCASSPMDGSSYEQYFGPGTRLTVT.